The entry that follows covers one T cell receptor beta chain sequence. Germline V gene sequence: CDR1 SGHDT, CDR2 YYEEEE. The germline V and J ends were trimmed by 4 bases and 6 bases, with 20 bases remaining between them. The length of the CDR3 is 15 residues. The sample originates from a study of blood T cell repertoires in COVID-19. Study context: Samples of COVID-19 (acute and convalescent) were obtained from the United States, Italy and Spain. PBMCs, B-cell-depleted T cells, or T cells were the source of the cDNA or gDNA that made up the material.

Authors' methods: Counts of nucleated cells, estimated from reference gene primer amplification, were obtained. Repertoires were generated with immunoSEQ multiplex PCR, while TCRdb's copy carries only in-frame clones and drops some. The V and J calls and the clone size are those of that table, but D and trimming were determined from the DNA. The repertoire has 40,000 to 55,000 clones, approximately 77% of them found once; the top ten carry approximately 4.4%. The clonotype was recovered from an older woman with acute or convalescent COVID-19. The rearrangement uses TRBV5-6 and TRBJ2-7; D unclear. Sequencing was performed on peripheral blood. CDR3 loop: CASSVHDTLVPEQYF. CDR3 nucleotides: TGTGCCAGCAGCGTACACGATACTCTAGTTCCCGAGCAGTACTTC. The full variable domain, rest sourced from reference TRBV5-6 and TRBJ2-7, is DAGVTQSPTHLIKTRGQQVTLRCSPKSGHDTVSWYQQALGQGPQFIFQYYEEEERQRGNFPDRFSGHQFPNYSSELNVNALLLGDSALYLCASSVHDTLVPEQYFGPGTRLTVT.